The entry below gives a single T cell receptor beta chain sequence along with its context. Its antigen remains unidentified. The source of the sample is a study of immune evolution from preneoplasia to lung adenocarcinoma. Study information: HLA loss of heterozygosity: roughly 7.5% AIS, about 15% MIA, around 33% ADC, none AAH. Findings of the study overall: Normal lung had highest clonality; later lesions appeared denser, more diverse. T cell clonality was higher in KRAS-mutant than EGFR-mutant or wild-type nodules.

Nucleic acids came from premalignant or tumor cells enriched by macro-dissection. Clones were read by immunoSEQ multiplex PCR, and TCRdb kept only the in-frame ones, dropping some. The sample holds some 6,000 clones; around three quarters are singletons and the top ten take about 9.6%. The sequencing sample was made of FFPE lung adenocarcinoma in situ tissue. This sequence originates from a person aged 60 to 80 with lung adenocarcinoma.

The CDR3 is CAGAGGIYNEQFF. DNA for the CDR3: TGTGCCGGGGCGGGGGGCATCTACAATGAGCAGTTCTTC. The chain combines TRBV28 with TRBJ2-1, with TRBD2 matching 8 bases. The CDR3 consists of 13 residues. The V gene end was trimmed by 11 bases and the J gene end by 3 bases; junction bases not matched to a gene: 6. In germline, CDR1 is MDHEN, CDR2 SYDVKM.